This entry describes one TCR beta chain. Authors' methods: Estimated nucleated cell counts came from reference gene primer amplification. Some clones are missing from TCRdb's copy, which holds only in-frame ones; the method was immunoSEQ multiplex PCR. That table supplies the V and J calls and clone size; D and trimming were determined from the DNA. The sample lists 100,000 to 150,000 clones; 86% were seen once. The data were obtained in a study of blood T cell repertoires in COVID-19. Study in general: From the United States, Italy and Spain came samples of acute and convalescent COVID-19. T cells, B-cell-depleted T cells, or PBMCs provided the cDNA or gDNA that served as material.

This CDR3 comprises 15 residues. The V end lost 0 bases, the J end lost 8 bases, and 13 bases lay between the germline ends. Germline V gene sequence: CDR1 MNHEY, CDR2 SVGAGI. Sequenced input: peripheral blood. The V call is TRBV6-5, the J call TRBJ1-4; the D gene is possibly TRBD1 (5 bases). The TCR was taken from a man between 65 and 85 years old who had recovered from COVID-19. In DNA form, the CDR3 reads TGTGCCAGCAGTTACTCGAGTGGGGCGAGGGAAAAACTGTTTTTT. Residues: CASSYSSGAREKLFF.